Below are 24 T cell receptor beta chains sequenced from a single sample in a study of tumor and adjacent non-tumor tissue in lung cancer. RNA was extracted from bulk tissue without any cell sorting. This non-tumor lung sample came from over 3 cm beyond the tumor edge. Three rounds of nested PCR, following a modified ARM-PCR protocol, produced the TCRbeta library. Each CDR3 protein gets one entry after TCRdb re-called the multiplex PCR reads with MiXCR. Found here are some 100,000 distinct CDR3 sequences, about 65% of them singletons; the top ten hold 15% to 20%. Sequenced sample: distant non-tumor lung tissue. These receptors came from a man in his fifties or sixties with non-small cell lung cancer.

Concerning this clonotype itself: Its ends do not fully match the called genes, so a read error is possible. The chain recombines TRBV4-2 with TRBJ2-3; D is possibly TRBD2 (6 bases). This CDR3 is built from 15 residues. CDR1 is LGHNA, CDR2 YNFKEQ, per germline. CDR3 nucleotides: TGTGCCAGCAGCCAAGGAGGGGCTAGCGCAGATACTCAGTATTTT. Amino acids: CASSQGGASADTQYF.

Notes on this clonotype: Sequence at one end of the junction differs from germline and may be a read error. The V gene is TRBV7-9, the J gene TRBJ2-3; D gene uncertain. Germline CDR1 reads SEHNR; CDR2 reads FQNEAQ (reference sequence). The CDR3 totals 15 residues. CDR3 nucleotide sequence: TGTGCCAGCTCGGGTGTCACAAATCGCACAGATATGCAGTATTTT. Translating gives CASSGVTNRTDMQYF. Filled out from reference TRBV7-9 and TRBJ2-3, the complete variable domain reads DTGVSQNPRHKITKRGQNVTFRCDPISEHNRLYWYRQTLGQGPEFLTYFQNEAQLEKSRLLSDRFSAERPKGSFSTLEIQRTEQGDSAMYLCASSGVTNRTDMQYFGPGTRLTVL.

This clonotype has ten or more counts. The rearrangement links TRBV6-5 to TRBJ2-1; D gene unclear. Germline-derived CDR1 and CDR2 are MNHEY and SVGAGI. CDR3 length: 12 amino acids. Between the trimmed V and J ends, which lost 7 bases and 3 bases, there was a span of 7 bases. The CDR3 region is CASTASYNEQFF. The CDR3 coding sequence is TGTGCCAGCACAGCCAGCTACAATGAGCAGTTCTTC.

As for this clonotype: This may be a read error: a much more frequent sequence differs by one nucleotide. This chain uses TRBV11-2 with TRBJ1-1, with D uncertain. This CDR3 spans 12 amino acids. The V gene's germline CDR1 is SGHAT and CDR2 FQNNGV. The CDR3 sequence is CATSLTPTEAFF. Here the CDR3 DNA reads TGTGCCACCAGCTTAACCCCCACTGAAGCTTTCTTT. Variable domain in full (rest from reference TRBV11-2 and TRBJ1-1): EAGVAQSPRYKIIEKRQSVAFWCNPISGHATLYWYQQILGQGPKLLIQFQNNGVVDDSQLPKDRFSAERLKGVDSTLKIQPAKLEDSAVYLCATSLTPTEAFFGQGTRLTVV.

This clonotype was seen a handful of times. Relative to the germline gene, one junction end is altered; a read error may explain this. CDR3 bases: TGTGCCAGCAGTTTAGGACCCGGGGCCCCTAGGCCCCTCTACTTT. The encoded protein is CASSLGPGAPRPLYF. This chain links TRBV28 with TRBJ1-6; D perhaps matches TRBD1 (5 bases). Germline assignment: CDR1 MDHEN and CDR2 SYDVKM. The CDR3 sequence is 15 residues long.

This clonotype appeared a single time. A much larger clone sits a single nucleotide away, making a read error possible. This chain uses TRBV20-1 with TRBJ2-1, with 11 bases fitting TRBD2. This CDR3 comprises 15 residues. Germline V gives CDR1 DFQATT, CDR2 SNEGSKA (reference sequence). J was trimmed by 5 bases and V by 6 bases; bases with no gene match: 9. The CDR3: CSAPPLAGGDNEQFF. CDR3 coding DNA: TGCAGTGCGCCACCTTTAGCGGGGGGGGACAATGAGCAGTTCTTC.

Points on this clonotype: The junction departs from germline at one end; a sequencing error may be responsible. The V call is TRBV11-1, the J call TRBJ2-7; perhaps TRBD2 as D (6 bases). The CDR3 totals 17 residues. Germline CDR1 reads SGHAT; CDR2 reads FQDESV (reference sequence). The CDR3 sequence: CASSPRLGGSGSYVQYF. For the CDR3, the DNA is TGTGCCAGCAGCCCCCGTCTGGGGGGATCCGGCTCATACGTGCAGTACTTC.

Turning to this clonotype: A much larger clone lies one base from this, so it may be a read error. Here the CDR3 reads CAWSKDEVSTDTQYF. CDR3 nucleotide sequence: TGTGCCTGGAGTAAGGACGAAGTTAGCACAGATACGCAGTATTTT. This sequence joins TRBV30 and TRBJ2-3; D is ambiguous. CDR1 and CDR2 from the germline V gene are GTSNPN and SVGIG (reference sequence). The V end was cut by 2 bases, the J end by 0 bases, with 12 bases between. This CDR3 has 15 residues.

Comments on this clonotype: One end of the junction does not line up with germline, which may come from a read error. The V call is TRBV11-2, the J call TRBJ1-1; TRBD1 matches 8 bases. Germline V lookup: CDR1 SGHAT, CDR2 FQNNGV. This CDR3 is built from 15 residues. DNA for the CDR3: TGTGACAGCAACACCCCGACAGGGGTAAACACTGAAGCTTTCTTT. Its protein is CDSNTPTGVNTEAFF.

This clonotype was counted only a few times. Since the CDR3 does not end with the conserved phenylalanine or tryptophan, this likely comes from a read error. V and J are TRBV6-5 and TRBJ2-2; D is tentatively TRBD1 or TRBD2 (5 bases each). Germline CDR1 and CDR2: MNHEY and SVGAGI. The CDR3 is 17 amino acids. The CDR3 DNA sequence: TGTGCCAGCAATTACTCGTATGAGGGGATCAACACCGGGGAGCTGTTTCTT. Translation gives CASNYSYEGINTGELFL.

To note about this clonotype: The CDR3 does not close with the conserved phenylalanine or tryptophan, likely indicating a read error. It is unclear where the CDR3 begins or ends on the DNA, so no DNA is shown, and the CDR3 is as TCRdb lists it. The rearrangement joins TRBV6-6 to TRBJ1-5; the table's D call, TRBD1, has no DNA check behind it. The CDR3 contains 15 residues when both ends are counted. CDR1 MNHNY and CDR2 SVGAGI come from the germline V gene (reference sequence). CDR3 region: CASRDQGNSNQPQHS.

On this clonotype: A much larger clonotype is one base distant, so this may be a read error. CDR3 coding DNA: TGTGACAGCAGTTTAGCGGGGGGGCGTGAGACCCAGTACTTC. Protein: CDSSLAGGRETQYF. The chain has TRBV12-3 or TRBV12-4 and TRBJ2-5, with TRBD2 matching over 11 bases. There are 14 residues in the CDR3.

On this clonotype itself: This could be a read error, since a much larger clone is one nucleotide away. The rearrangement joins TRBV29-1 to TRBJ2-3; no definite D call. V lost 2 bases to trimming and J lost 0 bases, with 12 bases between them. The germline V gene encodes CDR1 SQVTM and CDR2 ANQGSEA. The CDR3 spans 15 residues. This CDR3 reads CSVELFVTSTDTQYF. The CDR3 nucleotides are TGCAGCGTTGAACTCTTTGTGACTAGCACAGATACGCAGTATTTT.

Note on this clonotype: One junction end disagrees with the germline gene, perhaps due to a read error. The chain links TRBV5-8 to TRBJ1-2; D unresolved. The CDR3 loop spans 16 amino acids. Germline V lookup: CDR1 SGHTS, CDR2 YDEGEE. The CDR3 spells CASSPRTGRANYDYTF. DNA for the CDR3: TGTGCCAGCAGTCCGAGGACGGGCCGGGCTAACTATGACTACACCTTT.

Comment on this clonotype: With a much larger clone just one base away, this may be a read error. The chain recombines TRBV6-2 or TRBV6-3 with TRBJ2-7; 7 bases are a match to TRBD2. The V and J ends lost 10 bases and 5 bases, in that order; junction bases with no gene match: 17. The CDR3 loop spans 15 amino acids. Germline V gene sequence: CDR1 MNHEY, CDR2 SVGEGT. The CDR3 loop reads CANNLIGLEPHEQYF. CDR3 nucleotide sequence: TGTGCCAACAACCTGATCGGACTAGAGCCTCACGAGCAGTACTTC.

Turning to this clonotype: Its ends do not fully match the called genes, so a read error is possible. The chain employs TRBV11-3 and TRBJ1-2; no clear D. Germline V gene lookup returns CDR1 SGHNT and CDR2 YENEEA. This CDR3 is 13 amino acids long. CDR3 sequence (DNA): TGTTCCAGCAACTTCGCCAGGTTGGATGGCTACACCTTC. It codes for CSSNFARLDGYTF.

A single count supports this clonotype. Compared with germline, one end of the junction differs, possibly owing to a read error. The V call is TRBV5-5, the J call TRBJ2-5; 7 bases are a match to TRBD1. CDR1 is SGHKS, CDR2 YYEKEE, per germline (reference sequence). The CDR3 totals 15 residues. The CDR3 protein is CTSSSQGLRRETQYF. DNA for the CDR3: TGTACCAGCAGCTCACAGGGGTTAAGGCGAGAGACTCAGTACTTT.

Of note for this clonotype: A read error may explain this, as a much larger clone is one base away. The V call is TRBV10-3, the J call TRBJ2-3; either TRBD1 or TRBD2 may fit D (5 bases each). This CDR3 region has 15 residues. Germline CDR1 is ENHRY and CDR2 is SYGVKD. With 4 bases removed from V and 1 base from J, the gap between germline ends came to 12 bases. The CDR3 is CAISGSRGGTDTQYF. In nucleotides, the CDR3 is TGTGCCATCAGTGGGTCCCGAGGGGGCACAGATACGCAGTATTTT.

This clonotype was detected a few times. This may be a read error, as it is one base from a much larger clone. V gene TRBV12-3 or TRBV12-4 combines with J gene TRBJ2-1; D is undetermined. The CDR3 covers 15 residues. V lost 2 bases and J 2 bases, leaving 10 bases between the germline ends. CDR3 in amino acids: CASSLTGGTYNEQFF. The CDR3 bases are TGTGCCAGCAGTTTAACGGGCGGAACCTACAATGAGCAGTTCTTC.

Of note for this clonotype: At one end, the junction sequence differs from germline, possibly due to a read error. This chain joins TRBV11-3 and TRBJ1-1; D is uncertain. CDR3 length equals 16 residues. Looked up from germline, CDR1 is SGHNT and CDR2 is YENEEA. CDR3 bases: TGTGTCAGCAGCTTAGATGGAAGAGGGCAGAGCACTGAAGTTTTCTTT. Its protein is CVSSLDGRGQSTEVFF.

The chain recombines TRBV29-1 with TRBJ2-1, with TRBD1 identical over 7 bases. V dropped 7 bases and J dropped 4; count of bases not matched to a gene: 7. CDR1 is SQVTM, CDR2 ANQGSEA, per germline. The CDR3 runs to 13 residues. This CDR3 reads CSAHLTGYNEQFF. For the CDR3, the DNA is TGCAGCGCCCACCTGACAGGGTACAATGAGCAGTTCTTC.

With respect to this clonotype: A much larger clone differs by one base, so this may be a read error. The chain combines TRBV5-6 with TRBJ2-5, with D uncertain. V lost 4 bases and J 5 bases, leaving 15 bases between the germline ends. The CDR3 has 14 residues. Germline-derived CDR1 and CDR2 are SGHDT and YYEEEE. The CDR3 nucleotides are TGTGCCAGCAGCCGAATAGTGGCGCGGGAGACCCAGTACTTC. Protein: CASSRIVARETQYF.

As to this clonotype: At one of its ends the junction is not consistent with the germline gene, which may arise from a read error. This sequence joins TRBV6-1 and TRBJ2-1; D tentatively reads TRBD1 or TRBD2 (5 bases each). This CDR3 is 13 amino acids long. Germline V lookup: CDR1 MNHNS, CDR2 SASEGT. CDR3 amino acids: CGSRTWGSNKQFF. In DNA form, the CDR3 reads TGTGGCAGCAGAACCTGGGGGTCAAATAAGCAGTTCTTC.

This clonotype came up a few times. Here the CDR3 reads CASSLTGTGQETQYF. The DNA of the CDR3 is TGCGCCAGCAGCTTGACCGGGACTGGACAAGAGACCCAGTACTTC. J is TRBJ2-5 and V is TRBV5-1, with TRBD2 as a possible D gene (6 bases). V lost 1 base, J lost 2 bases, and 12 bases lay in between. The CDR3 is 15 residues long. Germline V lookup: CDR1 SGHRS, CDR2 YFSETQ.